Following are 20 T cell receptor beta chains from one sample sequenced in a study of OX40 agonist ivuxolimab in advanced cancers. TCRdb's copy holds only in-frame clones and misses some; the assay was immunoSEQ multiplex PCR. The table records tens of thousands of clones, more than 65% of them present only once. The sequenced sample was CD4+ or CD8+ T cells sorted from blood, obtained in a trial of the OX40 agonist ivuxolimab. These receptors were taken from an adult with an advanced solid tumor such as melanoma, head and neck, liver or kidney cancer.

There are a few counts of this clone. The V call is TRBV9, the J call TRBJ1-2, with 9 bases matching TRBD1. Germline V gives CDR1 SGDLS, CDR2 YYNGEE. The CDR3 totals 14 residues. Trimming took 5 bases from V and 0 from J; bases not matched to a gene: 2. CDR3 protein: CASRGTGSNYGYTF. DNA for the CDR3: TGTGCCAGCAGGGGGACAGGGTCTAACTATGGCTACACCTTC. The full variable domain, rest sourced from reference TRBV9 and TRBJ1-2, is DSGVTQTPKHLITATGQRVTLRCSPRSGDLSVYWYQQSLDQGLQFLIQYYNGEERAKGNILERFSAQQFPDLHSELNLSSLELGDSALYFCASRGTGSNYGYTFGSGTRLTVV.

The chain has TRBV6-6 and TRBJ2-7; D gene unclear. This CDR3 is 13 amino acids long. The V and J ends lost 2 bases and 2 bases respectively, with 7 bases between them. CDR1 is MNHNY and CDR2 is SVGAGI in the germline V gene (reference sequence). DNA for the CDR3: TGTGCCAGCAGTTACGGAGAACCCTACGAGCAGTACTTC. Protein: CASSYGEPYEQYF.

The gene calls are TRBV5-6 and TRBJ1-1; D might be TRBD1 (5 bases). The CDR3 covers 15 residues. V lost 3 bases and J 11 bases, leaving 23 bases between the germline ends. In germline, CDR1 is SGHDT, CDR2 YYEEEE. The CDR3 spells CASSWGESGLNWAFF. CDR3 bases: TGTGCCAGCAGCTGGGGGGAGTCGGGGCTGAATTGGGCTTTCTTT.

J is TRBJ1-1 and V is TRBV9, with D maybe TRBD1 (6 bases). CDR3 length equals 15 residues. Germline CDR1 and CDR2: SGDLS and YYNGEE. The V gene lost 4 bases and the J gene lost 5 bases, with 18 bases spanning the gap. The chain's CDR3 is CASSHQVGGRTEAFF. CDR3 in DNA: TGTGCCAGCAGCCATCAAGTGGGGGGCCGTACTGAAGCTTTCTTT.

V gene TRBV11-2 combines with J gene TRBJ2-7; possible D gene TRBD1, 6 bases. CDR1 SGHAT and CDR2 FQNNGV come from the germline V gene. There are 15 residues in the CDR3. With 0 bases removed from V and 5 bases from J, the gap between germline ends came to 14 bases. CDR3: CASSLEGRDIHEQYF. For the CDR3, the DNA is TGTGCCAGCAGCTTAGAGGGAAGGGACATCCACGAGCAGTACTTC. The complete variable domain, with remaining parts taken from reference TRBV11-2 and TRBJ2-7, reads EAGVAQSPRYKIIEKRQSVAFWCNPISGHATLYWYQQILGQGPKLLIQFQNNGVVDDSQLPKDRFSAERLKGVDSTLKIQPAKLEDSAVYLCASSLEGRDIHEQYFGPGTRLTVT.

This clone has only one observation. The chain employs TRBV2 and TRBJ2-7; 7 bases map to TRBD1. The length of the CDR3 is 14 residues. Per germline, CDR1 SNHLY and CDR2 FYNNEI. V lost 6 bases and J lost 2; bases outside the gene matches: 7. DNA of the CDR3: TGTGCCAGCAGCCCCCCGGGACAGACCTACGAGCAGTACTTC. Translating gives CASSPPGQTYEQYF.

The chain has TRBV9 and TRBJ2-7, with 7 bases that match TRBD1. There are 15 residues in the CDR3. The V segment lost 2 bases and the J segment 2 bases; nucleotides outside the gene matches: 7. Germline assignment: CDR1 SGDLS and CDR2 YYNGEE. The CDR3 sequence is CASSVDQRGPYEQYF. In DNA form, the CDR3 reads TGTGCCAGCAGCGTCGACCAGAGGGGGCCCTACGAGCAGTACTTC.

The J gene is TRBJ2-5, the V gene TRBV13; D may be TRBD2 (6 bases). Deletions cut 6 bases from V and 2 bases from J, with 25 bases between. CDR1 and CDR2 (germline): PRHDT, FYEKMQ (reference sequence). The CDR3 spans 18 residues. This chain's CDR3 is CASSEGQAGWGGQETQYF. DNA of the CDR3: TGTGCCAGCAGTGAAGGGCAAGCAGGGTGGGGAGGTCAAGAGACCCAGTACTTC. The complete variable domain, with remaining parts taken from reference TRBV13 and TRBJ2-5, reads AAGVIQSPRHLIKEKRETATLKCYPIPRHDTVYWYQQGPGQDPQFLISFYEKMQSDKGSIPDRFSAQQFSDYHSELNMSSLELGDSALYFCASSEGQAGWGGQETQYFGPGTRLLVL.

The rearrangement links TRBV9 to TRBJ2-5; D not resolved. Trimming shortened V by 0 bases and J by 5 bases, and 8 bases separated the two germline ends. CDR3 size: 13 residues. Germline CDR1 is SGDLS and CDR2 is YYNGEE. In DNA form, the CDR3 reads TGTGCCAGCAGCGTAGCAGATTTTGAGACCCAGTACTTC. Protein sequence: CASSVADFETQYF.

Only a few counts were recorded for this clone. The CDR3 bases are TGTGCCAGCAGCGCGGATGGCGACGAGCAGTACTTC. This sequence encodes CASSADGDEQYF. V usage is TRBV7-9 and J usage is TRBJ2-7, with unresolved D. Germline V CDR1 and CDR2: SEHNR, FQNEAQ (reference sequence). V lost 5 bases and J lost 5, with 10 bases in between. The CDR3 covers 12 residues.

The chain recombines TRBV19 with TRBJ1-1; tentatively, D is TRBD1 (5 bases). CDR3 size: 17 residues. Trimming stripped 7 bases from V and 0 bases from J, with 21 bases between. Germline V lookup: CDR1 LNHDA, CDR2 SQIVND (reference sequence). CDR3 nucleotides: TGTGCCAGTAAACGGGACCTAACGTGGAGCTTGAACACTGAAGCTTTCTTT. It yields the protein CASKRDLTWSLNTEAFF.

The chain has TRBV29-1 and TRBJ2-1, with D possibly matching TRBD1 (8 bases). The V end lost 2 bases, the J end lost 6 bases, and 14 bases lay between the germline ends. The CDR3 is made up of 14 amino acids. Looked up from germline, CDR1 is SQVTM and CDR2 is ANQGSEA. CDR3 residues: CSVELTGEGNEQFF. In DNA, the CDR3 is TGCAGCGTTGAATTGACAGGGGAGGGCAATGAGCAGTTCTTC.

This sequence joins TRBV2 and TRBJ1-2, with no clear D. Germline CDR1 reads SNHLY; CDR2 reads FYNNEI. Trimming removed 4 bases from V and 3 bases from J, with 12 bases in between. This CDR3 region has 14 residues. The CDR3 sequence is CASSVADGHYGYTF. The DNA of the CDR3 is TGTGCCAGCAGTGTCGCCGACGGTCACTATGGCTACACCTTC. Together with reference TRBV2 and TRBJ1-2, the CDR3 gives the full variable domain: EPEVTQTPSHQVTQMGQEVILRCVPISNHLYFYWYRQILGQKVEFLVSFYNNEISEKSEIFDDQFSVERPDGSNFTLKIRSTKLEDSAMYFCASSVADGHYGYTFGSGTRLTVV.

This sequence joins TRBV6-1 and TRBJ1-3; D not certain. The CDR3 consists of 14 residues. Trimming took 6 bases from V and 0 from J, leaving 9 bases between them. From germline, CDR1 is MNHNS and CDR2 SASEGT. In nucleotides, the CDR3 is TGTGCCAGCAGCCCGTTAGGCTCTGGAAACACCATATATTTT. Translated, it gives CASSPLGSGNTIYF.

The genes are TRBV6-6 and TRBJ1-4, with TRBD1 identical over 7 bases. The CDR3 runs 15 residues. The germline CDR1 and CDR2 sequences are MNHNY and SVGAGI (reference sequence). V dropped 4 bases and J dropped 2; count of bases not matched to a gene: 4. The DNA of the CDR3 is TGTGCCAGCAGTTTCGGGACAGTTACTAATGAAAAACTGTTTTTT. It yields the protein CASSFGTVTNEKLFF.

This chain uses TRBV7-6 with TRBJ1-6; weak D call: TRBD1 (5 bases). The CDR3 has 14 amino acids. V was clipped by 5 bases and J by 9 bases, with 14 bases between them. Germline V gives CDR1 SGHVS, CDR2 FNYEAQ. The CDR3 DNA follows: TGTGCCAGCAGCGTCCAGGGCGGGGGTTCACCCCTCCACTTT. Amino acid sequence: CASSVQGGGSPLHF.

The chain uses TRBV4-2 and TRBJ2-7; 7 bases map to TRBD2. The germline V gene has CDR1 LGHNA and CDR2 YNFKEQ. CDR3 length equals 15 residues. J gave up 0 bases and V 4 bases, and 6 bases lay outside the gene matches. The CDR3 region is CASSRDYMTSYEQYF. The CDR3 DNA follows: TGTGCCAGCAGCCGGGACTATATGACCTCCTACGAGCAGTACTTC.

As DNA, the CDR3 is TGTGCCAGCTCACTGGGGACAGGGCGAGAAAAACTGTTTTTT. It is translated as CASSLGTGREKLFF. This sequence joins TRBV18 and TRBJ1-4; 9 nucleotides line up with TRBD1. Trimming at V came to 4 bases and at J to 8 bases, leaving 5 bases not matched to a gene. CDR3 length: 14 amino acids. Germline-derived CDR1 and CDR2 are KGHSH and LQKENI.

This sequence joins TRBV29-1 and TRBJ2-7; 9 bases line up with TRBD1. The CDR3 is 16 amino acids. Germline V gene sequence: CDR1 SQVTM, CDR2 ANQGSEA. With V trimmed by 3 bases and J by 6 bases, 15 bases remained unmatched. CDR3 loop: CSVEYWDRDILLEQYF. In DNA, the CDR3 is TGCAGCGTTGAGTATTGGGACAGGGACATATTGCTCGAGCAGTACTTC.

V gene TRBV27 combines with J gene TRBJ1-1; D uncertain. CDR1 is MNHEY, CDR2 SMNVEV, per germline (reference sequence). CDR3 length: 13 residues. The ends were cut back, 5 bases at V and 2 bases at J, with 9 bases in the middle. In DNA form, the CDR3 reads TGTGCCAGCAGTATTTCTATAAACACTGAAGCTTTCTTT. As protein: CASSISINTEAFF.